This T cell receptor (beta chain) originates from a study of T cells in Graves' hyperthyroidism and ophthalmopathy. The overall study: The initial diagnosis was the point when peripheral blood was collected, ahead of any treatment.

This clonotype was counted between two and nine times. Its antigen is not known. The CDR3 is 15 amino acids. V gave up 3 bases and J gave up 0 bases, with 8 bases separating them. CDR1 SEHNR and CDR2 FQNEAQ come from the germline V gene (reference sequence). It was RNA transcripts that yielded the amplified TCR beta CDR3 regions. The HTBI primer set drove a first-round RT-PCR of the TCR CDR3. TCRdb processed the multiplex PCR reads anew with MiXCR; each CDR3 protein has one entry. The table lists more than 500,000 distinct CDR3 sequences, around 15% of them singletons. Diagnosis of hyperthyroidism was new in patients aged 18 to 65, and its duration was under 2 months. PBMCs came from more than 8.5 ml fresh peripheral blood. Points from the study as a whole: Blood held most thyroid clonotypes expanded above 0.001 frequency.

This TCR derives from a woman aged 40 to 50 with Graves' hyperthyroidism. Sequenced sample: blood. The chain combines TRBV7-9 with TRBJ2-2; D unclear. CDR3 nucleotides: TGTGCCAGCAGCTTTGGCAGTTCGAACACCGGGGAGCTGTTTTTT. Translating gives CASSFGSSNTGELFF. Complete variable domain (other parts from reference TRBV7-9 and TRBJ2-2): DTGVSQNPRHKITKRGQNVTFRCDPISEHNRLYWYRQTLGQGPEFLTYFQNEAQLEKSRLLSDRFSAERPKGSFSTLEIQRTEQGDSAMYLCASSFGSSNTGELFFGEGSRLTVL.